Sequencing of this T cell receptor (beta chain) was carried out in a study of beta chain features in type 1 diabetes. Study information: The study examined 107,917,701 sorted cells across all samples.

Expressed TCRB transcripts were sequenced after all isolated RNA was converted to cDNA. Sequenced naive, central memory and regulatory T cell samples produced an average of roughly 3.5 million reads. The protocol was immunoSEQ multiplex PCR, while the TCRdb copy is restricted to in-frame clones and leaves out a portion. This sample has hundreds of thousands of clones; over 13% occur once, and the top ten carry 0.04%. Study-level points and caveats: Type 1 diabetes patients had moderately but significantly shorter TCRB CDR3s in all four CD4+ subsets.

Germline assignment: CDR1 GTSNPN and CDR2 SVGIG (reference sequence). Trimming took 3 bases from V and 7 from J, leaving 15 bases between them. The CDR3 spans 14 residues. This clone was seen only a few times. Its antigen is undetermined. What was sequenced was naive CD4+ T cells from blood. The source is a man aged 18 to 29 with type 1 diabetes. This chain uses TRBV30 with TRBJ2-2; the D gene is possibly TRBD1 (5 bases). CDR3 sequence: CAWRGLGAVGELFF. CDR3 bases: TGTGCCTGGAGGGGCCTTGGGGCTGTCGGGGAGCTGTTTTTT.